The next 16 T cell receptor beta chains were all read from a single sample in a study of T cells expressing NK-cell markers. TCRdb reanalyzed the 5' RACE reads and collapses them to one entry per CDR3 protein, without DNA. Its listing shows hundreds of thousands of distinct CDR3 sequences. The sequencing sample was made of blood T cells: a sorted CD56 or NKG2C T cell subset, CD4+ or CD8+ T cells, or bulk PBMC T cells (not recorded which). These receptors originate from a man younger than 30 in good health.

This chain joins TRBV6-1 and TRBJ1-4. CDR3 length: 15 amino acids. Looked up from germline, CDR1 is MNHNS and CDR2 is SASEGT. The CDR3 spells CASSASTGPLEKLFF.

The chain couples TRBV6-5 to TRBJ1-2; TCRdb calls TRBD1, which cannot be checked without DNA. The V gene's germline CDR1 is MNHEY and CDR2 SVGAGI. The CDR3 is 15 amino acids. CDR3 amino acids: CASSQRGVGDYGYTF.

The chain couples TRBV5-1 to TRBJ2-1; there is no DNA to check the TCRdb D call of TRBD1. Germline CDR1 and CDR2: SGHRS and YFSETQ. This CDR3 spans 16 amino acids. The CDR3 sequence is CASSAWTENPRNEQFF.

CDR3 protein: CASSLAGLTDGYEQYF. This chain connects TRBV7-9 to TRBJ2-7; TCRdb selects TRBD2, and the lack of DNA leaves this call unchecked. The CDR3 is 16 amino acids. The germline V gene has CDR1 SEHNR and CDR2 FQNEAQ (reference sequence).

V usage is TRBV6-5 and J usage is TRBJ2-5; TCRdb gives TRBD2 as the D gene, but with no DNA this cannot be confirmed. Germline V gene lookup returns CDR1 MNHEY and CDR2 SVGAGI. The CDR3 length is 16 residues. This CDR3 reads CASSYSYSGNQETQYF.

The chain employs TRBV12-3 or TRBV12-4 and TRBJ2-7; the TCRdb call, TRBD1, lacks DNA for checking. This CDR3 comprises 15 residues. This chain's CDR3 is CASSLAGQGAREQYF.

V gene TRBV11-2 combines with J gene TRBJ2-2. This CDR3 region has 17 residues. Per germline, CDR1 SGHAT and CDR2 FQNNGV. CDR3 in amino acids: CASSLEYPAANTGELFF.

This chain connects TRBV20-1 to TRBJ1-2. This CDR3 has 14 residues. The germline V gene has CDR1 DFQATT and CDR2 SNEGSKA (reference sequence). This CDR3 is CSARDAQALRGYTF.

The V call is TRBV12-3 or TRBV12-4, the J call TRBJ2-7. The CDR3 consists of 14 residues. This CDR3 reads CASSKSRVSYEQYF.

The chain's CDR3 is CAWTGDRAPGNTIYF. V usage is TRBV30 and J usage is TRBJ1-3; TCRdb picks TRBD1, but there is no DNA to check that call. The germline gives CDR1 GTSNPN, CDR2 SVGIG (reference sequence). The CDR3 is made up of 15 amino acids.

The rearrangement joins TRBV4-1 to TRBJ2-3. The germline V gene has CDR1 MGHRA and CDR2 YSYEKL. The CDR3 is 14 residues long. CDR3 amino acids: CASSQDPNTDTQYF.

The chain uses TRBV6-1 and TRBJ2-7; TCRdb's assignment of TRBD1 cannot be checked, as there is no DNA. There are 11 residues in the CDR3. The germline gives CDR1 MNHNS, CDR2 SASEGT. The CDR3 sequence is CASRGDSEQYF.

The chain links TRBV12-3 or TRBV12-4 to TRBJ2-1. The CDR3 has 15 residues. CDR3 sequence reads: CASISSGKDYNEQFF.

The gene calls are TRBV20-1 and TRBJ2-1; TCRdb calls TRBD1, which cannot be checked without DNA. There are 14 residues in the CDR3. Germline lookup yields CDR1 DFQATT and CDR2 SNEGSKA (reference sequence). The chain's CDR3 is CSGLRGAQMNEQFF.

CDR3 sequence reads: CASSLSVLVQDTQYF. The rearrangement joins TRBV12-3 or TRBV12-4 to TRBJ2-3. The CDR3 loop spans 15 amino acids.

This chain connects TRBV24-1 to TRBJ2-1; TCRdb designates TRBD2, a call that cannot be tested without DNA. The germline gives CDR1 KGHDR, CDR2 SFDVKD. The CDR3 extends over 15 amino acids. CDR3 amino acids: CATSDQREGLDEQFF.